The next 15 T cell receptor beta chains were all read from a single sample in a study of cytomegalovirus exposure and HLA in healthy donors. With 60 Vbeta and 13 Jbeta primers, the PCR was carried out. Some clones are missing from TCRdb's copy, which holds only in-frame ones; the method was immunoSEQ multiplex PCR. The sample includes about 94,000 clones, about four fifths of them seen just once. The specimen sequenced was PBMCs. The receptors were gathered from a woman between 35 and 50 years old in good health and CMV-seronegative.

The CDR3 protein is CSVEIFGQKNGYTF. The CDR3 coding sequence is TGCAGCGTTGAGATTTTCGGACAGAAAAATGGCTACACCTTC. The rearrangement links TRBV29-1 to TRBJ1-2; possible D gene TRBD1, 6 bases. CDR3 length: 14 amino acids. Trimming took off 3 bases at V and 6 bases at J, with 17 bases between the two ends. CDR1 and CDR2 (germline): SQVTM, ANQGSEA.

The rearrangement links TRBV5-4 to TRBJ2-1, with a possible D match to TRBD1 (6 bases). Per germline, CDR1 SGHNT and CDR2 YYREEE (reference sequence). The CDR3 covers 14 residues. The V and J ends lost 0 bases and 5 bases respectively, with 9 bases between them. Here the CDR3 DNA reads TGTGCCAGCAGCTTGGAGGGGACACACAATGAGCAGTTCTTC. Its protein is CASSLEGTHNEQFF.

The CDR3 reads CAWSVLEVSPLHF. For the CDR3, the DNA is TGTGCCTGGAGTGTACTTGAGGTGTCACCCCTCCACTTT. The rearrangement links TRBV30 to TRBJ1-6; D ambiguous. Germline V gene sequence: CDR1 GTSNPN, CDR2 SVGIG (reference sequence). V shed 0 bases and J shed 10 bases, with 10 bases lying between them. The CDR3 has 13 amino acids.

The V gene is TRBV9, the J gene TRBJ2-1, with TRBD2 matching over 9 bases. CDR1 and CDR2 from the germline V gene are SGDLS and YYNGEE. With V trimmed by 0 bases and J by 4 bases, 11 bases remained unmatched. The length of the CDR3 is 18 residues. In DNA, the CDR3 is TGTGCCAGCAGCGTAGGATCCAGCGGGGGGCTGGGTTACAATGAGCAGTTCTTC. This encodes CASSVGSSGGLGYNEQFF.

This clone was seen a single time. The V and J genes are TRBV27 and TRBJ1-5; D is possibly TRBD1 (6 bases). V lost 5 bases to trimming and J lost 6 bases, with 14 bases between them. Germline loops: CDR1 MNHEY, CDR2 SMNVEV (reference sequence). The CDR3 spans 14 residues. The CDR3 is CASSVLGGGQPQHF. The CDR3 DNA is TGTGCCAGCAGTGTCCTTGGGGGCGGTCAGCCCCAGCATTTT.

The chain carries TRBV19 and TRBJ1-4, with D possibly TRBD1 on 5 matching bases. The CDR3 runs to 13 residues. Germline V lookup: CDR1 LNHDA, CDR2 SQIVND (reference sequence). Deletions cut 5 bases from V and 10 bases from J, with 14 bases between. CDR3 coding DNA: TGTGCCAGTAGTGGAACCCCGGGGGGAAAACTGTTTTTT. Encoded protein: CASSGTPGGKLFF.

This rearrangement joins TRBV28 to TRBJ2-7; TRBD1 matches at 9 bases. Looked up from germline, CDR1 is MDHEN and CDR2 is SYDVKM. Unmatched junction bases numbered 12, after V lost 7 bases and J lost 5 bases. This CDR3 spans 15 amino acids. CDR3 coding DNA: TGTGCCAGCATCCAATCCGGGACAGGGAATCACGAGCAGTACTTC. Its translation: CASIQSGTGNHEQYF.

V gene TRBV29-1 combines with J gene TRBJ1-1; D remains ambiguous. V lost 3 bases, J lost 1 base, and 6 bases lay in between. Germline CDR1 and CDR2: SQVTM and ANQGSEA. The CDR3 is made up of 12 amino acids. CDR3 sequence: CSVERSNTEAFF. CDR3 DNA: TGCAGCGTTGAGCGGTCGAACACTGAAGCTTTCTTT.

This sequence joins TRBV2 and TRBJ2-7; 9 positions match TRBD2. This CDR3 is built from 14 residues. In germline, CDR1 is SNHLY, CDR2 FYNNEI. V gave up 7 bases and J gave up 6 bases; unmatched junction bases: 10. The CDR3, as DNA: TGTGCCAGCAACTTAGCGGGGGCCGATTTCGAGCAGTACTTC. It is translated as CASNLAGADFEQYF. The whole variable domain, remainder taken from reference TRBV2 and TRBJ2-7, is EPEVTQTPSHQVTQMGQEVILRCVPISNHLYFYWYRQILGQKVEFLVSFYNNEISEKSEIFDDQFSVERPDGSNFTLKIRSTKLEDSAMYFCASNLAGADFEQYFGPGTRLTVT.

The chain uses TRBV4-2 and TRBJ1-4; tentative D call: TRBD1 (5 bases). In germline, CDR1 is LGHNA, CDR2 YNFKEQ. CDR3 size: 15 residues. Trimming took 1 base from V and 6 from J, leaving 12 bases between them. The CDR3 bases are TGTGCCAGCAGCCAAGTCAGTAGCAGGGATGAAAAACTGTTTTTT. It yields the protein CASSQVSSRDEKLFF.

The chain combines TRBV25-1 with TRBJ2-1; a weak D match, TRBD2 (7 bases). The V end was cut by 3 bases, the J end by 3 bases, with 15 bases between. Germline CDR1 and CDR2: MGHDK and SYGVNS. The CDR3 has 16 residues. The CDR3 DNA reads as TGTGCCAGCAGTGAGACCTCGGGGGGCCACTACAATGAGCAGTTCTTC. Its translation is CASSETSGGHYNEQFF.

The chain carries TRBV19 and TRBJ2-2, with TRBD1 matching 10 bases. The CDR3 consists of 15 residues. The V gene end was trimmed by 5 bases and the J gene end by 4 bases; junction bases not matched to a gene: 4. The V gene's germline CDR1 is LNHDA and CDR2 SQIVND (reference sequence). The CDR3 nucleotides are TGTGCCAGTAGTCGGGACAGGGGTGGCACCGGGGAGCTGTTTTTT. Protein: CASSRDRGGTGELFF. The full variable domain, completed using reference TRBV19 and TRBJ2-2, is DGGITQSPKYLFRKEGQNVTLSCEQNLNHDAMYWYRQDPGQGLRLIYYSQIVNDFQKGDIAEGYSVSREKKESFPLTVTSAQKNPTAFYLCASSRDRGGTGELFFGEGSRLTVL.

The genes are TRBV30 and TRBJ1-3; TRBD1 might be the D (6 bases). The CDR3 sequence is 11 residues long. V was shortened by 1 base and J by 9 bases, with 7 bases between the two germline ends. Germline values: CDR1 GTSNPN, CDR2 SVGIG (reference sequence). In DNA, the CDR3 is TGTGCCTGGAGTGACAGGGTCACCATATATTTT. It translates to CAWSDRVTIYF.

The chain carries TRBV29-1 and TRBJ2-5, with TRBD1 identical over 7 bases. The CDR3 is 13 residues long. With V trimmed by 5 bases and J by 4 bases, 7 bases remained unmatched. Germline CDR1 SQVTM, CDR2 ANQGSEA. The CDR3 DNA is TGCAGCGTTTCCCGACAGGGCTCAGAGACCCAGTACTTC. Translation gives CSVSRQGSETQYF. Using reference TRBV29-1 and TRBJ2-5 for the parts outside the CDR3, the full variable domain is SAVISQKPSRDICQRGTSLTIQCQVDSQVTMMFWYRQQPGQSLTLIATANQGSEATYESGFVIDKFPISRPNLTFSTLTVSNMSPEDSSIYLCSVSRQGSETQYFGPGTRLLVL.

The V gene is TRBV7-3, the J gene TRBJ1-1; the D gene is possibly TRBD1 (5 bases). V dropped 2 bases and J dropped 3 bases, with 19 bases sitting between them. Per germline, CDR1 SGHTA and CDR2 FQGTGA. CDR3 size: 17 residues. The CDR3 DNA sequence: TGTGCCAGCAGCTTAGGCGGGACCTCCCCCCCGGACACTGAAGCTTTCTTT. Translating it yields CASSLGGTSPPDTEAFF.